These 18 T cell receptor beta chains came from one sample sequenced in a study of cytomegalovirus exposure and HLA in healthy donors. The assay was immunoSEQ multiplex PCR, and TCRdb's table has in-frame clones only and misses some. Among about 120,000 clones listed, 89% were seen once. The sequenced material came from PBMCs. The receptors derive from a woman in her late teens or twenties in good health and CMV-seronegative.

The chain uses TRBV25-1 and TRBJ2-7; D remains unclear. The CDR3 length is 10 residues. The germline V and J ends were trimmed by 7 bases and 5 bases, with 6 bases remaining between them. Germline lookup yields CDR1 MGHDK and CDR2 SYGVNS. The CDR3 protein is CASNQNEQYF. CDR3 in DNA: TGTGCCAGCAATCAGAACGAGCAGTACTTC.

This sequence joins TRBV30 and TRBJ2-7; D not resolved. Germline values: CDR1 GTSNPN, CDR2 SVGIG (reference sequence). This CDR3 contains 8 residues. The CDR3: CALGEQYV. In DNA form, the CDR3 reads TGTGCTCTAGGCGAGCAGTACGTC.

V usage is TRBV7-4 and J usage is TRBJ1-5; possible D gene TRBD1, 5 bases. Germline CDR1 and CDR2: SGHVT and SQSDAQ. The CDR3 contains 16 residues. Between the trimmed V and J ends, which lost 5 bases and 4 bases, there was a span of 18 bases. CDR3 coding DNA: TGTGCCAGCAGCGCAACGGGACTGGGCCCGAATCAGCCCCAGCATTTT. Its translation is CASSATGLGPNQPQHF.

This rearrangement joins TRBV28 to TRBJ1-5; possible D gene TRBD1, 5 bases. CDR3 size: 8 residues. The germline gives CDR1 MDHEN, CDR2 SYDVKM. Deletions cut 10 bases from V and 13 bases from J, with 8 bases between. Here the CDR3 reads CATGGQHF. Here the CDR3 DNA reads TGTGCCACCGGGGGGCAGCATTTT.

The genes are TRBV18 and TRBJ2-2, with 8 bases matching TRBD2. The CDR3 totals 15 residues. Germline V gene data show CDR1 as KGHSH and CDR2 as LQKENI. V lost 4 bases, J lost 6 bases, and 7 bases stayed unmatched. CDR3: CASSRREGDPGELFF. As DNA, the CDR3 is TGTGCCAGCTCACGACGGGAGGGCGATCCCGGGGAGCTGTTTTTT.

The CDR3 DNA sequence: TGTGCCAGCACCCCGACAGGGTCGAATCAGCCCCAGCATTTT. It encodes CASTPTGSNQPQHF. The chain couples TRBV27 to TRBJ1-5, with TRBD1 matching over 7 bases. There are 14 residues in the CDR3. The trim removed 7 bases at V and 4 bases at J, leaving 7 bases unmatched. Germline V gene sequence: CDR1 MNHEY, CDR2 SMNVEV (reference sequence).

This clone has more than one count but fewer than ten. The chain joins TRBV27 to TRBJ1-6, with D possibly matching TRBD1 (5 bases). Between the trimmed V and J ends, which lost 8 bases and 6 bases, there was a span of 14 bases. This CDR3 region has 14 residues. Germline CDR1 reads MNHEY; CDR2 reads SMNVEV (reference sequence). CDR3 in amino acids: CASSSGGINSPLHF. The DNA of the CDR3 is TGTGCCAGCTCATCCGGGGGGATTAATTCACCCCTCCACTTT.

This chain joins TRBV10-3 and TRBJ2-3; D is possibly TRBD1 (5 bases). The CDR3 runs to 13 residues. Germline CDR1 is ENHRY and CDR2 is SYGVKD. V was cut by 10 bases and J by 7 bases, with 18 bases left in between. The CDR3 DNA follows: TGTGCCAACGACAGAAAGGTAATCCATACGCAGTATTTT. Its protein is CANDRKVIHTQYF.

This chain connects TRBV6-5 to TRBJ1-2; the D gene is possibly TRBD1 (6 bases). Germline CDR1 MNHEY, CDR2 SVGAGI. V was cut by 0 bases and J by 2 bases, with 7 bases left in between. The CDR3 totals 14 residues. Here the CDR3 DNA reads TGTGCCAGCAGTTACTCGAGGGGGAACTATGGCTACACCTTC. As protein: CASSYSRGNYGYTF.

CDR3 region: CASSHGDNRGSEQYV. CDR3 coding DNA: TGCGCCAGCAGCCACGGGGACAACCGGGGAAGCGAGCAGTACGTC. The chain has TRBV5-1 and TRBJ2-7; TRBD1 might be the D (6 bases). This CDR3 spans 15 amino acids. Looked up from germline, CDR1 is SGHRS and CDR2 is YFSETQ. Trimming pared 4 bases from V and 6 bases from J, leaving 20 bases between.

The CDR3 DNA sequence: TGTGCCAGCAGTTCCCCTACTCGGGTTGAAGCTTTCTTT. Encoded protein: CASSSPTRVEAFF. The rearrangement joins TRBV27 to TRBJ1-1; D is unresolved. Trimming cost V 4 bases and J 7 bases, with 13 bases left between them. CDR3 length equals 13 residues. Germline V gene data show CDR1 as MNHEY and CDR2 as SMNVEV (reference sequence).

V is TRBV21-1 and J is TRBJ1-1; the table's D call, TRBD1, was not checked against the DNA. TRBV21-1 is a pseudogene segment. The CDR3 runs to 16 residues. In DNA form, the CDR3 reads TGTGCCAGCAGCACGATATCGGACAGGGATGGGACTGAAGCTTTCTTT. It is translated as CASSTISDRDGTEAFF.

The chain combines TRBV11-3 with TRBJ2-1; the D is unclear. The CDR3 runs 12 residues. The V end lost 3 bases, the J end lost 9 bases, and 9 bases lay between the germline ends. The V gene's germline CDR1 is SGHNT and CDR2 YENEEA. CDR3 in amino acids: CASSLSGGEQFF. The CDR3 nucleotides read TGTGCCAGCAGCTTGTCGGGTGGTGAGCAGTTCTTC.

The chain couples TRBV23-1 to TRBJ2-3, with D perhaps matching TRBD2 (6 bases). TRBV23-1 is marked as an open reading frame, function uncertain. There are 17 residues in the CDR3. The V gene lost 0 bases and the J gene lost 0 bases, with 13 bases spanning the gap. The CDR3 sequence is CASSQSSGRESTDTQYF. Here the CDR3 DNA reads TGCGCCAGCAGTCAATCAAGTGGGCGGGAAAGCACAGATACGCAGTATTTT.

The genes are TRBV19 and TRBJ1-1; D is perhaps TRBD1 (6 bases). The V end was cut by 4 bases, the J end by 4 bases, with 16 bases between. Per germline, CDR1 LNHDA and CDR2 SQIVND (reference sequence). The CDR3 runs 15 residues. The CDR3 region is CASSTGHIRGTEAFF. DNA for the CDR3: TGTGCCAGTAGTACGGGACATATACGGGGCACTGAAGCTTTCTTT.

The V call is TRBV7-8, the J call TRBJ2-3; the match to TRBD2 covers 11 bases. This CDR3 spans 16 amino acids. Germline CDR1 SGHVS, CDR2 FQNEAQ. The V and J ends lost 5 bases and 4 bases, in that order; junction bases with no gene match: 8. The CDR3 nucleotides read TGTGCCAGCAGCCCAGCTAGCGGGAGGTTGTCAGATACGCAGTATTTT. Protein sequence: CASSPASGRLSDTQYF.

This clone was found a few times. The chain is built from TRBV2 and TRBJ1-5, with a weak D call TRBD1 (5 bases). The CDR3 is 14 residues long. V was cut by 1 base and J by 4 bases, with 8 bases left in between. Germline-derived CDR1 and CDR2 are SNHLY and FYNNEI. CDR3 in DNA: TGTGCCAGCAGTGAAGTGGGGACTAATCAGCCCCAGCATTTT. Translating it yields CASSEVGTNQPQHF.

The chain carries TRBV7-2 and TRBJ2-7, with a tentative D call TRBD2 (6 bases). This CDR3 contains 14 residues. In germline, CDR1 is SGHTA, CDR2 FQGNSA. Trimming removed 3 bases at V and 7 bases at J, with 16 bases between. CDR3 protein: CASSFAAGSREQYF. The DNA for the CDR3 is TGTGCCAGCAGCTTCGCTGCGGGAAGCCGTGAGCAGTACTTC.